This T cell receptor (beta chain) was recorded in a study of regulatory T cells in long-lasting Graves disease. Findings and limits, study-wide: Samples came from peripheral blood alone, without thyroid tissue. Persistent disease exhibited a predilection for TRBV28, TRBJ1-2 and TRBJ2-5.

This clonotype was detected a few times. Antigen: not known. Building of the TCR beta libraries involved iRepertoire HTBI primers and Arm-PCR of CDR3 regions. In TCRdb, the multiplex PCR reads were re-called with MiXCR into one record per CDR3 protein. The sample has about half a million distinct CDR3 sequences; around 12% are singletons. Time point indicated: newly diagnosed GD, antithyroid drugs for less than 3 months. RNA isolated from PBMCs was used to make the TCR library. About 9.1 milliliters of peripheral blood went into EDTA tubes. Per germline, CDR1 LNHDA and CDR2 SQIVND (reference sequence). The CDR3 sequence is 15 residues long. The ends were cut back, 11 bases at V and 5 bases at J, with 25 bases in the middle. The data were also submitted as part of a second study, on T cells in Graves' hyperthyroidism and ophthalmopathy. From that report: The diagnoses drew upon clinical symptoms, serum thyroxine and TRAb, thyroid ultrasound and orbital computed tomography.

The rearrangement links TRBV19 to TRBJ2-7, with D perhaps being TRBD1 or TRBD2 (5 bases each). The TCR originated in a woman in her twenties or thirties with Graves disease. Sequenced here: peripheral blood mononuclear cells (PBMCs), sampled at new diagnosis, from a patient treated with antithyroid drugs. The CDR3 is CARAGLACPSDEQYF. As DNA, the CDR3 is TGTGCCCGGGCAGGGCTAGCATGTCCCTCGGACGAGCAGTACTTC.